This T cell receptor beta chain was observed in a study of blood T cells in healthy people across ages. V lost 3 bases and J lost 4, with 12 bases in between. The germline gives CDR1 SGHNT, CDR2 YENEEA. The CDR3 sequence is 14 residues long. A J-beta primer mix and a sample-barcoded 5' primer were used in a second PCR of about 7 to 12 cycles. TCRdb itself ran the 5' RACE reads through MiXCR, one entry per CDR3 protein. The sample shows some 900,000 distinct CDR3 sequences, about 28% of them seen only once. Source material: blood. This clonotype originated in a woman aged 80 or over in good health. V gene TRBV11-3 combines with J gene TRBJ2-5; D perhaps matches TRBD2 (7 bases). The CDR3 reads CASSFKGGAETQYF. CDR3 in DNA: TGTGCCAGCAGCTTTAAAGGGGGGGCAGAGACCCAGTACTTC.